The 25 T cell receptor beta chains below all came from one sample that was sequenced in a study of monozygotic twins with inflammatory bowel disease. With the 5' RACE reads reprocessed, TCRdb shows one record per CDR3 protein and no DNA. This listing includes around 150,000 distinct CDR3 sequences. Input material: blood. These receptors came from a human donor with ulcerative colitis or Crohn's disease, or a healthy co-twin of an affected twin (not recorded which).

CDR3 region: CASSLRAQDSGANVLTF. The chain combines TRBV7-3 with TRBJ2-6; absent DNA, TCRdb's TRBD1 call cannot be checked. The germline gives CDR1 SGHTA, CDR2 FQGTGA. The CDR3 is 17 amino acids.

V gene TRBV6-5 combines with J gene TRBJ1-3. This CDR3 is built from 14 residues. Germline values: CDR1 MNHEY, CDR2 SVGAGI. CDR3 sequence: CASSSSYSGNTIYF.

V is TRBV20-1 and J is TRBJ2-5; the D call from TCRdb, TRBD2, cannot be confirmed without DNA. This CDR3 has 15 residues. The germline gives CDR1 DFQATT, CDR2 SNEGSKA (reference sequence). The CDR3: CSALLAGGPGETQYF.

This chain joins TRBV7-2 and TRBJ2-5; checking the TCRdb D call of TRBD2 is not possible without DNA. CDR3 length: 15 residues. Germline CDR1 reads SGHTA; CDR2 reads FQGNSA. The CDR3 sequence: CASSSGGGSQETQYF.

The V and J genes are TRBV18 and TRBJ2-7; TCRdb indicates TRBD1, and absent DNA this call remains unverified. Germline CDR1 is KGHSH and CDR2 is LQKENI. CDR3 length: 14 amino acids. The chain's CDR3 is CASSPPGQGYEQYF.

CDR3 protein: CASSSTSGRETQYF. The chain is built from TRBV9 and TRBJ2-5; the D call of TRBD2 rests on TCRdb alone, since no DNA is present to check it. This CDR3 comprises 14 residues. CDR1 is SGDLS and CDR2 is YYNGEE in the germline V gene.

The chain uses TRBV7-8 and TRBJ1-2. The CDR3 totals 14 residues. CDR1 is SGHVS and CDR2 is FQNEAQ in the germline V gene. The CDR3 sequence is CASSLVGGRDGYTF.

The V gene is TRBV5-1, the J gene TRBJ2-7; TCRdb gives TRBD2 as the D gene, but with no DNA this cannot be confirmed. CDR3 length: 16 amino acids. The germline gives CDR1 SGHRS, CDR2 YFSETQ. The CDR3 region is CASSPGGADFSYEQYF.

The V and J genes are TRBV7-2 and TRBJ2-5; TCRdb picks TRBD1, but there is no DNA to check that call. CDR3 length: 15 amino acids. Germline CDR1 SGHTA, CDR2 FQGNSA. CDR3 in amino acids: CASSLVLQEQETQYF.

This chain connects TRBV7-9 to TRBJ1-4; TCRdb calls TRBD1, which cannot be checked without DNA. Germline-derived CDR1 and CDR2 are SEHNR and FQNEAQ (reference sequence). The CDR3 runs 14 residues. The CDR3 sequence: CASSLEGAYEKLFF.

This chain connects TRBV19 to TRBJ2-7; TCRdb calls TRBD2, which cannot be checked without DNA. The CDR3 has 17 amino acids. The germline gives CDR1 LNHDA, CDR2 SQIVND (reference sequence). The CDR3 region is CASSIRILAGVSREQYF.

The rearrangement uses TRBV5-5 and TRBJ1-5; the TCRdb D gene call, TRBD1, has no DNA to confirm it. The CDR3 contains 13 residues. The germline gives CDR1 SGHKS, CDR2 YYEKEE (reference sequence). The CDR3 reads CASSLPGDQPQHF.

This chain uses TRBV25-1 with TRBJ1-2; absent DNA, TCRdb's TRBD1 call cannot be checked. The germline V gene encodes CDR1 MGHDK and CDR2 SYGVNS. The CDR3 extends over 14 amino acids. The CDR3 spells CASSEPGQGIGYTF.

The chain recombines TRBV7-6 with TRBJ2-7; TCRdb calls TRBD2, which cannot be checked without DNA. CDR3 size: 14 residues. Germline V CDR1 and CDR2: SGHVS, FNYEAQ. CDR3 protein: CASSSIAGHYEQYF.

This CDR3 reads CASSLPRRRLAGVHEQYF. The chain couples TRBV28 to TRBJ2-7; TCRdb returns TRBD2, unconfirmable since there is no DNA. This CDR3 comprises 18 residues. The V gene's germline CDR1 is MDHEN and CDR2 SYDVKM.

V gene TRBV12-5 combines with J gene TRBJ1-5; with no DNA, the TCRdb D assignment of TRBD1 cannot be verified. The CDR3 extends over 15 amino acids. Germline loops: CDR1 LGHNT, CDR2 FRNRAP. The CDR3: CASAPDPGSNQPQHF.

J is TRBJ2-7 and V is TRBV5-1. Per the germline V gene, CDR1 is SGHRS and CDR2 is YFSETQ. The CDR3 runs 15 residues. CDR3 amino acids: CASSLASGSSYEQYF.

CDR3 sequence: CASTSFGGTGSCEQFF. The genes are TRBV28 and TRBJ2-1; TCRdb reports TRBD1, a call that lacks DNA to check it against. CDR1 MDHEN and CDR2 SYDVKM come from the germline V gene. The CDR3 has 16 residues.

The gene calls are TRBV10-3 and TRBJ2-5; TCRdb designates TRBD1, a call that cannot be tested without DNA. The CDR3 runs to 15 residues. Germline CDR1 ENHRY, CDR2 SYGVKD. CDR3 sequence reads: CAISWGTGGSETQYF.

The chain couples TRBV2 to TRBJ2-5; the TRBD1 assignment by TCRdb is unverifiable without DNA. CDR3 length: 15 residues. Germline CDR1 reads SNHLY; CDR2 reads FYNNEI. This CDR3 reads CASSENMGSQETQYF.

CDR3 protein: CASSLTSGRARNEQFF. The gene calls are TRBV9 and TRBJ2-1; the TCRdb D gene call, TRBD2, has no DNA to confirm it. CDR3 length: 16 amino acids. CDR1 SGDLS and CDR2 YYNGEE come from the germline V gene.

CDR3 amino acids: CASSPLRGGRSTGELFF. This chain links TRBV4-1 with TRBJ2-2; the D call of TRBD2 rests on TCRdb alone, since no DNA is present to check it. Germline-derived CDR1 and CDR2 are MGHRA and YSYEKL. The length of the CDR3 is 17 residues.

The chain carries TRBV2 and TRBJ1-5. The CDR3 length is 13 residues. Germline CDR1 reads SNHLY; CDR2 reads FYNNEI. The CDR3 protein is CASSEGPPQPQHF. The complete variable domain, with remaining parts taken from reference TRBV2 and TRBJ1-5, reads EPEVTQTPSHQVTQMGQEVILRCVPISNHLYFYWYRQILGQKVEFLVSFYNNEISEKSEIFDDQFSVERPDGSNFTLKIRSTKLEDSAMYFCASSEGPPQPQHFGDGTRLSIL.

V and J are TRBV28 and TRBJ2-7; TCRdb gives TRBD1 as the D gene, but with no DNA this cannot be confirmed. Germline V lookup: CDR1 MDHEN, CDR2 SYDVKM. The CDR3 totals 15 residues. CDR3 region: CASTLGTGGYYEQYF.

The chain uses TRBV24-1 and TRBJ2-1; TCRdb calls TRBD1, which cannot be checked without DNA. The CDR3 is 15 residues long. Germline assignment: CDR1 KGHDR and CDR2 SFDVKD. CDR3: CATTGLGGSYNEQFF.